This TCR beta chain was sequenced in a study of T-cell memory formation after mild COVID-19. General study results and limits: Memory cells collected pre-infection included some clones that later responded, suggesting cross-reactive memory joined. Clones contracting over day 15 to 85 were CD4/CD8 balanced, with later expanders leaning CD4+. Clones that contracted clustered mainly in CM and EM if CD4+ and in EMRA if CD8+.

From 5'RACE with constant-segment primers came TCR alpha and TCR beta cDNA libraries that carried sample barcodes and UMIs. Each CDR3 protein is one row after TCRdb ran MiXCR on the 5' RACE reads. The sample carries about 240,000 distinct CDR3 sequences, 7.5% to 10% recorded once. This clonotype was detected only a few times. Its antigen is undetermined. Germline CDR1 and CDR2: SGHTA and FQGNSA. With V trimmed by 5 bases and J by 5 bases, 2 bases remained unmatched. The CDR3 covers 15 residues. The source is a man between 18 and 35 years old who had mild COVID-19 (a few samples of this study predate the infection). Cell type and time point are not known. Sequenced sample: PBMCs or a T cell subset sorted from them (not recorded which). The chain combines TRBV7-2 with TRBJ2-1, with 14 positions matching TRBD2. CDR3 nucleotides: TGTGCCAGCAGCACGACTAGCGGGGGGGACAATGAGCAGTTCTTC. Protein product: CASSTTSGGDNEQFF. Using reference TRBV7-2 and TRBJ2-1 for the parts outside the CDR3, the full variable domain is GAGVSQSPSNKVTEKGKDVELRCDPISGHTALYWYRQSLGQGLEFLIYFQGNSAPDKSGLPSDRFSAERTGGSVSTLTIQRTQQEDSAVYLCASSTTSGGDNEQFFGPGTRLTVL.